This entry describes one T cell receptor (beta chain). What it recognizes is unknown. CDR1 and CDR2 (germline): DFQATT, SNEGSKA (reference sequence). V was pared by 6 bases and J by 3 bases, with 8 bases between. The CDR3 consists of 11 residues. Clones were sequenced by immunoSEQ multiplex PCR, and TCRdb holds only the in-frame ones, with some missing. The sample holds approximately 34,000 clones, approximately 96% seen once. The data stem from a study of monozygotic twins with cystic fibrosis. General study findings and limits: In this small cohort, shared CDR3 numbers showed no association with age, concordance or disease severity. The repertoire was suggested to be naive-dominated, clonality median roughly 0.0089.

Sequenced sample: blood. The TCR originated in a girl aged 2 to 10 with cystic fibrosis. The chain is built from TRBV20-1 and TRBJ1-1; TRBD1 is a possible D gene (5 bases). CDR3 in amino acids: CSARQHTEAFF. In DNA, the CDR3 is TGCAGTGCCAGACAGCACACTGAAGCTTTCTTT.